Sequencing of this T cell receptor beta chain was carried out in a study of blood T cell repertoires in COVID-19. Study summary: Sources were T cells, B-cell-depleted T cells, or PBMCs; the material itself was cDNA or gDNA.

Recovered participants had two consecutive negative NP/OP PCR tests, healthcare professional clearance, or symptom resolution. Original data processing: Using reference gene primer amplification, nucleated cell counts were estimated. Libraries were prepared by immunoSEQ multiplex PCR; TCRdb keeps only in-frame clonotypes and omits some of them. V and J calls and clone size come straight from that table; D and trimming were deduced from the DNA. The sample consists of about 270,000 clones, 86% of them appearing once. The sequencing input was PBMCs or T cells enriched from blood (not recorded which). The TCR comes from a woman between 18 and 30 years old who had recovered from COVID-19.

As DNA, the CDR3 is TGCAGCGTCCCGGGACAGGGCAACTATGGCTACACCTTC. Residues: CSVPGQGNYGYTF. V and J are TRBV29-1 and TRBJ1-2; 9 bases are shared with TRBD1. CDR1 SQVTM and CDR2 ANQGSEA come from the germline V gene. This CDR3 is 13 amino acids long. V trimming: 6 bases; J trimming: 2 bases; junction bases outside the gene matches: 4.